The 19 T cell receptor beta chains in this list originate from one sample, sequenced in a study of T cells after yellow fever vaccination. A single record per CDR3 protein comes from TCRdb applying MiXCR to the 5' RACE reads. The table includes about 360,000 distinct CDR3 sequences, roughly 6.2% detected once. Here the sequenced sample was PBMCs, taken 5 days after the yellow fever booster vaccination. The receptors here all came from a man aged 25-45 years who received the YFV17D yellow fever vaccine.

This clonotype was counted ten times or more. The chain employs TRBV7-9 and TRBJ2-3; D is unclear. The CDR3 sequence is 14 residues long. Germline V gene sequence: CDR1 SEHNR, CDR2 FQNEAQ (reference sequence). Trimming shortened V by 5 bases and J by 10 bases, and 19 bases separated the two germline ends. The CDR3 coding sequence is TGTGCCAGCAGCCCTTCGGGCCGGCTGGAGCCGCAGTATTTT. This codes for CASSPSGRLEPQYF.

The sample holds many counts of this clonotype. The chain recombines TRBV4-3 with TRBJ2-7; tentatively, D is TRBD1 (6 bases). V lost 1 base to trimming and J lost 4 bases, with 8 bases between them. CDR1 and CDR2 (germline): LGHNA, YSLEER. This CDR3 contains 13 residues. CDR3: CASSQVQGYEQYF. DNA for the CDR3: TGCGCCAGCAGCCAAGTACAGGGTTACGAGCAGTACTTC.

This clonotype was seen many times. V is TRBV5-1 and J is TRBJ2-7, with 9 positions matching TRBD1. Germline trimming cut 0 bases from V and 3 bases from J; bases unmatched to any gene: 4. This CDR3 comprises 15 residues. Per the germline V gene, CDR1 is SGHRS and CDR2 is YFSETQ. The CDR3 coding sequence is TGCGCCAGCAGCTTGGCCGGGACAGGGAACTACGAGCAGTACTTC. It translates to CASSLAGTGNYEQYF.

This chain uses TRBV12-3 or TRBV12-4 with TRBJ2-6; unclear D gene. Trimming left V 2 bases short and J 0 bases short, with 5 bases between. CDR3 length: 15 amino acids. CDR3 sequence: CASSLSLSGANVLTF. CDR3 in DNA: TGTGCCAGCAGTTTATCCCTCTCTGGGGCCAACGTCCTGACTTTC.

This clonotype appeared many times. This chain connects TRBV5-5 to TRBJ1-5, with TRBD1 identical over 8 bases. Germline lookup yields CDR1 SGHKS and CDR2 YYEKEE (reference sequence). With V trimmed by 4 bases and J by 3 bases, 6 bases remained unmatched. This CDR3 has 15 amino acids. CDR3: CASSLMGQVNQPQHF. The CDR3, as DNA: TGTGCCAGCAGCCTAATGGGACAGGTCAATCAGCCCCAGCATTTT.

This clonotype was picked up many times. The gene calls are TRBV11-2 and TRBJ1-2, with D unclear. The CDR3 spans 13 residues. Germline V lookup: CDR1 SGHAT, CDR2 FQNNGV. V lost 7 bases, J lost 2 bases, and 11 bases lay in between. The chain's CDR3 is CASTSVLNYGYTF. Here the CDR3 DNA reads TGTGCCAGCACCTCGGTGTTAAACTATGGCTACACCTTC.

At least ten counts were recorded for this clonotype. The chain combines TRBV12-3 or TRBV12-4 with TRBJ2-1, with TRBD2 matching over 11 bases. Losses at the gene ends were 1 base for V and 11 bases for J; bases not matched to a gene: 4. The CDR3 is made up of 14 amino acids. The CDR3 sequence: CASSLGGTSGKQFF. CDR3 DNA: TGTGCCAGCAGTTTAGGAGGGACTAGCGGAAAGCAGTTCTTC.

This clonotype was seen many times. The V and J genes are TRBV29-1 and TRBJ2-3, with D unresolved. The CDR3 is 13 residues long. Trimming stripped 0 bases from V and 6 bases from J, with 10 bases between. Germline V gene sequence: CDR1 SQVTM, CDR2 ANQGSEA. The CDR3 DNA reads TGCAGCGTTGAAGACCTAGTTGGGGATACGCAGTATTTT. Translation gives CSVEDLVGDTQYF.

This clonotype has a count of ten or more. The chain has TRBV12-5 and TRBJ2-1; a possible D gene is TRBD1 (6 bases). Germline V lookup: CDR1 LGHNT, CDR2 FRNRAP. Trimming removed 6 bases at V and 9 bases at J, with 15 bases between. The length of the CDR3 is 13 residues. CDR3 in DNA: TGTGCTAGTGGGAGGGGGACCTCCGGTGAGCAGTTCTTC. Its translation is CASGRGTSGEQFF.

The chain carries TRBV7-2 and TRBJ1-1; no clear D gene. The CDR3 is 16 residues long. The V gene's germline CDR1 is SGHTA and CDR2 FQGNSA. V dropped 2 bases and J dropped 5 bases, with 18 bases sitting between them. In nucleotides, the CDR3 is TGTGCCAGCAGCTTAAAAGGTACGGGCCGCGTAACTGAAGCTTTCTTT. Amino acids: CASSLKGTGRVTEAFF. Full variable domain (missing parts from reference TRBV7-2 and TRBJ1-1): GAGVSQSPSNKVTEKGKDVELRCDPISGHTALYWYRQSLGQGLEFLIYFQGNSAPDKSGLPSDRFSAERTGGSVSTLTIQRTQQEDSAVYLCASSLKGTGRVTEAFFGQGTRLTVV.

This clonotype turned up a few times. The CDR3 loop is CAIKGLQETQYF. The CDR3 coding sequence is TGTGCCATCAAGGGTCTACAAGAGACCCAGTACTTC. The chain uses TRBV10-3 and TRBJ2-5; no clear D. CDR1 and CDR2 (germline): ENHRY, SYGVKD. This CDR3 has 12 amino acids. V lost 7 bases, J lost 2 bases, and 8 bases lay in between.

The rearrangement uses TRBV19 and TRBJ1-5, with D unresolved. Germline lookup yields CDR1 LNHDA and CDR2 SQIVND (reference sequence). The CDR3 covers 16 residues. The V end was cut by 0 bases, the J end by 0 bases, with 9 bases between. The CDR3 DNA sequence: TGTGCCAGTAGTATAGATCTGACATTTAGCAATCAGCCCCAGCATTTT. Translated: CASSIDLTFSNQPQHF.

At least ten counts were recorded for this clonotype. The V gene is TRBV7-9, the J gene TRBJ2-4; 7 bases map to TRBD2. The V gene end was trimmed by 7 bases and the J gene end by 7 bases; junction bases not matched to a gene: 13. In germline, CDR1 is SEHNR, CDR2 FQNEAQ (reference sequence). The CDR3 contains 15 residues. The CDR3 region is CASTPHPERDNIQYF. CDR3 nucleotide sequence: TGTGCCAGCACCCCCCACCCAGAGCGGGATAACATTCAGTACTTC.

The rearrangement uses TRBV12-3 or TRBV12-4 and TRBJ2-7; 9 bases are a match to TRBD1. Trimming cost V 1 base and J 5 bases; bases outside gene matches: 3. The CDR3 consists of 14 residues. The DNA of the CDR3 is TGTGCCAGCAGTTTAGGGGGGACAGGGAACGAGCAGTACTTC. It specifies CASSLGGTGNEQYF.

V gene TRBV29-1 combines with J gene TRBJ2-1; D remains unclear. Trimming removed 5 bases at V and 7 bases at J, with 12 bases between. The CDR3 loop spans 12 amino acids. The germline CDR1 and CDR2 sequences are SQVTM and ANQGSEA. The CDR3 DNA is TGCAGCGTTAATCGGGTGACGAATGAGCAGTTCTTC. This sequence encodes CSVNRVTNEQFF.

Only a few counts were recorded for this clonotype. The genes are TRBV20-1 and TRBJ2-4; D possibly corresponds to TRBD1 (6 bases). The CDR3 sequence is 14 residues long. The germline V gene encodes CDR1 DFQATT and CDR2 SNEGSKA (reference sequence). The V gene lost 6 bases and the J gene lost 6 bases, with 18 bases spanning the gap. The CDR3 loop is CSARDTVLGNIQYF. The CDR3 nucleotides read TGCAGTGCCAGGGACACAGTCCTCGGAAACATTCAGTACTTC.

This clonotype occurred many times. The chain employs TRBV20-1 and TRBJ2-7, with D uncertain. With 3 bases removed from V and 7 bases from J, the gap between germline ends came to 7 bases. The CDR3 is 10 residues long. Germline CDR1 and CDR2: DFQATT and SNEGSKA (reference sequence). CDR3 nucleotides: TGCAGTGCTAGTTTAGCTGAGCAGTACTTC. It is translated as CSASLAEQYF.

V gene TRBV25-1 combines with J gene TRBJ1-6; possible D gene TRBD1, 6 bases. CDR3 length: 12 amino acids. CDR1 is MGHDK, CDR2 SYGVNS, per germline. Trimming pared 6 bases from V and 10 bases from J, leaving 10 bases between. The CDR3 DNA is TGTGCCAGCAGAAAAGGGGGATCACCCCTCCACTTT. Translating it yields CASRKGGSPLHF.

The rearrangement uses TRBV18 and TRBJ2-5; D ambiguous. The CDR3 consists of 14 residues. V lost 6 bases to trimming and J lost 1 base, with 12 bases between them. The germline CDR1 and CDR2 sequences are KGHSH and LQKENI. The CDR3 region is CASSPIEGQETQYF. The DNA for the CDR3 is TGTGCCAGCTCTCCGATCGAAGGCCAAGAGACCCAGTACTTC.